This TCR beta chain derives from a study of T-cell memory formation after mild COVID-19. Study details: Clusters of TCRs were largely donor specific.

Germline V gene lookup returns CDR1 LGHNT and CDR2 FRNRAP. Trimming cost V 3 bases and J 2 bases, with 13 bases left between them. The CDR3 is made up of 15 amino acids. TCRdb reanalysed the 5' RACE reads using MiXCR and keeps one entry per CDR3 protein. The data show a few hundred thousand distinct CDR3 sequences, roughly 23% seen once. The chain has TRBV12-5 and TRBJ2-5; D remains unclear. The TCR sequence derives from an adult woman who had mild COVID-19 (a few samples of this study predate the infection). Cell type and time point are not known. The sample was PBMCs or a T cell subset sorted from them (not recorded which). CDR3: CASGLQGYIQETQYF. As DNA, the CDR3 is TGTGCTAGTGGTTTACAAGGGTATATTCAAGAGACCCAGTACTTC.